A selection of T cell receptor beta chains follows, all from one sample in a study of spatial heterogeneity in lung cancer. TCRdb passed the 5' RACE reads through MiXCR, listing each CDR3 protein once. The sample holds 100,000 or so distinct CDR3 sequences, 3.5% to 5% seen once. The input for sequencing was lung tumor tissue, taken at surgery. The source is a male donor with early-stage non-small cell lung cancer. CDR3s include the opening cysteine and the closing phenylalanine or tryptophan. D genes are given only for firm matches. The listing skips clone size in some rows; elsewhere it reads once, few, many or a size class.

clone_size: many
d_call: .
j_call: TRBJ1-1
v_call: TRBV12-3/TRBV12-4
cdr3_aa: CASSFLNTNEAFF
cdr3_nt: TGTGCCAGCAGTTTCCTCAATACGAATGAAGCTTTCTTT

clone_size: many
d_call: .
j_call: TRBJ2-1
v_call: TRBV12-3/TRBV12-4
cdr3_aa: CASSLTQYRQVTYNEQFF
cdr3_nt: TGTGCCAGCAGTTTAACCCAATACAGGCAAGTGACCTACAATGAGCAGTTCTTC

clone_size: .
d_call: TRBD1
j_call: TRBJ2-6
v_call: TRBV5-1
cdr3_aa: CASSLAGGGGSGANVLTF
cdr3_nt: TGCGCCAGCAGCTTAGCAGGGGGCGGTGGATCTGGGGCCAACGTCCTGACTTTC

clone_size: many
d_call: .
j_call: TRBJ2-5
v_call: TRBV7-9
cdr3_aa: CASSLWATTQETQYF
cdr3_nt: TGTGCCAGCAGCTTATGGGCGACTACCCAAGAGACCCAGTACTTC

clone_size: many
d_call: TRBD2
j_call: TRBJ2-1
v_call: TRBV7-9
cdr3_aa: CASSLGTSDNEQFF
cdr3_nt: TGTGCCAGCAGCTTGGGGACTAGCGACAATGAGCAGTTCTTC

clone_size: many
d_call: .
j_call: TRBJ1-1
v_call: TRBV6-5
cdr3_aa: CAIRTALMNTEAFF
cdr3_nt: TGTGCCATCCGGACGGCACTAATGAACACTGAAGCTTTCTTT

clone_size: many
d_call: TRBD2
j_call: TRBJ2-1
v_call: TRBV2
cdr3_aa: CARRLANYNEQFF
cdr3_nt: TGTGCCAGGAGACTAGCAAATTACAATGAGCAGTTCTTC

clone_size: many
d_call: TRBD2
j_call: TRBJ2-5
v_call: TRBV7-9
cdr3_aa: CASSPRLAGGQETQYF
cdr3_nt: TGTGCCAGCAGCCCCCGACTAGCGGGGGGCCAAGAGACCCAGTACTTC

clone_size: many
d_call: TRBD2
j_call: TRBJ2-3
v_call: TRBV7-8
cdr3_aa: CASSRRLAGGEDTQYF
cdr3_nt: TGTGCCAGCAGCCGCCGTTTAGCGGGGGGGGAGGATACGCAGTATTTT

clone_size: many
d_call: .
j_call: TRBJ1-4
v_call: TRBV6-5
cdr3_aa: CASGFIGGNEKLFF
cdr3_nt: TGTGCCAGCGGATTTATAGGGGGTAATGAAAAACTGTTTTTT

clone_size: many
d_call: .
j_call: TRBJ2-7
v_call: TRBV6-6
cdr3_aa: CASSYSGVGYEQYF
cdr3_nt: TGTGCCAGCAGTTACTCAGGGGTTGGCTACGAGCAGTACTTC

clone_size: .
d_call: TRBD1
j_call: TRBJ2-5
v_call: TRBV12-3/TRBV12-4
cdr3_aa: CASSRTGTETQYF
cdr3_nt: TGTGCCAGCAGCCGGACAGGGACAGAGACCCAGTACTTC

clone_size: many
d_call: TRBD2
j_call: TRBJ2-1
v_call: TRBV20-1
cdr3_aa: CSAHSSTSGYNEQFF
cdr3_nt: TGCAGTGCACACTCCTCGACTAGCGGTTACAATGAGCAGTTCTTC

clone_size: many
d_call: .
j_call: TRBJ1-1
v_call: TRBV6-5
cdr3_aa: CASSYYGVLNTEAFF
cdr3_nt: TGTGCCAGCAGTTACTACGGGGTCTTGAACACTGAAGCTTTCTTT

clone_size: many
d_call: TRBD2
j_call: TRBJ2-3
v_call: TRBV20-1
cdr3_aa: CSARNLAGPPDTQYF
cdr3_nt: TGCAGTGCTAGAAATCTAGCGGGGCCCCCGGATACGCAGTATTTT

clone_size: many
d_call: TRBD2
j_call: TRBJ2-5
v_call: TRBV5-1
cdr3_aa: CASSLAGGTDGLAEETQYF
cdr3_nt: TGCGCCAGCAGCTTGGCCGGCGGGACCGATGGACTAGCGGAAGAGACCCAGTACTTC

clone_size: .
d_call: TRBD1
j_call: TRBJ2-5
v_call: TRBV29-1
cdr3_aa: CSVGGTAQETQYF
cdr3_nt: TGCAGCGTTGGGGGGACAGCACAAGAGACCCAGTACTTC

clone_size: few
d_call: TRBD1
j_call: TRBJ2-5
v_call: TRBV6-5
cdr3_aa: CASSPPGTGVGTQYF
cdr3_nt: TGTGCCAGCAGTCCTCCTGGGACAGGGGTAGGGACCCAGTACTTC

clone_size: many
d_call: TRBD2
j_call: TRBJ2-5
v_call: TRBV28
cdr3_aa: CASSSISISGISHLGTQYF
cdr3_nt: TGTGCCAGCAGTTCCATTTCCATTAGCGGGATATCCCACTTGGGGACCCAGTACTTC

clone_size: many
d_call: .
j_call: TRBJ2-5
v_call: TRBV7-7
cdr3_aa: CASSKTNHETQYF
cdr3_nt: TGTGCCAGCAGCAAGACTAACCACGAGACCCAGTACTTC

clone_size: .
d_call: .
j_call: TRBJ2-3
v_call: TRBV12-3/TRBV12-4
cdr3_aa: CASRGHTDTQYF
cdr3_nt: TGTGCCAGCAGAGGCCACACAGATACGCAGTATTTT

clone_size: many
d_call: TRBD1
j_call: TRBJ1-3
v_call: TRBV5-1
cdr3_aa: CASSSDRVGNTIYF
cdr3_nt: TGCGCCAGCAGCTCGGACAGGGTTGGAAACACCATATATTTT

clone_size: many
d_call: .
j_call: TRBJ1-1
v_call: TRBV5-5
cdr3_aa: CASSPGLFRTFF
cdr3_nt: TGTGCCAGCAGCCCGGGACTTTTTAGGACTTTCTTT

clone_size: .
d_call: .
j_call: TRBJ2-3
v_call: TRBV5-1
cdr3_aa: CASSSTNVVDTQYF
cdr3_nt: TGCGCCAGCAGCTCAACAAATGTGGTGGATACGCAGTATTTT

clone_size: many
d_call: TRBD2
j_call: TRBJ2-1
v_call: TRBV28
cdr3_aa: CASTPGPGTSGWDNEQFF
cdr3_nt: TGTGCCAGCACTCCTGGTCCCGGGACTAGCGGGTGGGACAATGAGCAGTTCTTC

clone_size: many
d_call: TRBD1
j_call: TRBJ2-1
v_call: TRBV12-3/TRBV12-4
cdr3_aa: CASCMPTGEQFF
cdr3_nt: TGTGCCAGCTGTATGCCGACAGGGGAGCAGTTCTTC

clone_size: few
d_call: TRBD2
j_call: TRBJ2-2
v_call: TRBV7-9
cdr3_aa: CASRAPGTSGMTGELFF
cdr3_nt: TGTGCCAGCAGGGCCCCCGGGACTAGTGGAATGACCGGGGAGCTGTTTTTT

clone_size: many
d_call: .
j_call: TRBJ2-2
v_call: TRBV6-5
cdr3_aa: CASSTHTGELFF
cdr3_nt: TGTGCCAGCAGCACACACACCGGGGAGCTGTTTTTT

clone_size: many
d_call: .
j_call: TRBJ2-3
v_call: TRBV6-5
cdr3_aa: CASSYDLPVAVSTDTQYF
cdr3_nt: TGTGCCAGCAGTTACGACCTCCCTGTAGCGGTCAGCACAGATACGCAGTATTTT

clone_size: .
d_call: .
j_call: TRBJ1-2
v_call: TRBV6-1
cdr3_aa: CASSEAFYGYTF
cdr3_nt: TGTGCCAGCAGTGAAGCATTCTATGGCTACACCTTC

clone_size: many
d_call: TRBD1
j_call: TRBJ2-1
v_call: TRBV4-2
cdr3_aa: CASSRPGQGSNEQFF
cdr3_nt: TGTGCCAGCAGCCGACCGGGACAGGGTTCCAATGAGCAGTTCTTC

clone_size: many
d_call: TRBD1
j_call: TRBJ1-1
v_call: TRBV18
cdr3_aa: CASSRRTGVLDTEAFF
cdr3_nt: TGTGCCAGCTCACGGCGGACAGGGGTTCTTGACACTGAAGCTTTCTTT

clone_size: many
d_call: .
j_call: TRBJ1-5
v_call: TRBV5-8
cdr3_aa: CASSPQPGRPQHF
cdr3_nt: TGTGCCAGCAGCCCGCAACCGGGGCGTCCCCAGCATTTT

clone_size: .
d_call: .
j_call: TRBJ2-7
v_call: TRBV5-1
cdr3_aa: CASSLGAGHFDEQYF
cdr3_nt: TGCGCCAGCAGCTTGGGTGCGGGACACTTCGACGAGCAGTACTTC

clone_size: many
d_call: .
j_call: TRBJ2-1
v_call: TRBV10-3
cdr3_aa: CATAEGLYNEQFF
cdr3_nt: TGTGCCACGGCCGAGGGTCTATACAATGAGCAGTTCTTC